This T cell receptor beta chain was sequenced during a study of T cells expressing NK-cell markers. No DNA is given; TCRdb re-called the 5' RACE reads and lists each CDR3 protein once. The table lists around 470,000 distinct CDR3 sequences. This CDR3 has 14 residues. The germline V gene has CDR1 KGHSH and CDR2 LQKENI. This chain connects TRBV18 to TRBJ1-3. Sequenced sample: blood T cells: a sorted CD56 or NKG2C T cell subset, CD4+ or CD8+ T cells, or bulk PBMC T cells (not recorded which). The sequence was collected from a woman aged 45-65 years in good health. CDR3 loop: CASSEGLSGNTIYF.